Below, one TCR beta chain is given with its context. Its antigen remains unidentified. The V end lost 3 bases, the J end lost 4 bases, and 13 bases lay between the germline ends. The CDR3 spans 15 residues. The germline gives CDR1 SNHLY, CDR2 FYNNEI. The study ran its PCR with 60 Vbeta and 13 Jbeta primers. The table came from immunoSEQ multiplex PCR; TCRdb's copy has only in-frame clones and leaves some out. The sample holds about 90,000 clones; around two thirds are singletons and the top ten take 5.5%. The sample is drawn from a study of cytomegalovirus exposure and HLA in healthy donors. Study results and limitations: It was likely that a cluster of highly shared sequence variants was a sequencing artifact. For cytomegalovirus status, the classifier reportedly gave diagnoses with high specificity and sensitivity. TCR beta sequences reportedly predicted the HLA-A and HLA-B alleles of most subjects accurately. In an earlier analysis, in fewer than 700 donors, most V segments appeared productive either ~87% or ~30% of the time.

This sequence joins TRBV2 and TRBJ2-1, with D possibly being TRBD1 (6 bases). The sequence came from a woman aged 25 to 39 in good health and CMV-seropositive. Sequencing used PBMCs. The CDR3 coding sequence is TGTGCCAGCAGTGAGAACAGGGTTGGGTACAATGAGCAGTTCTTC. It yields the protein CASSENRVGYNEQFF.